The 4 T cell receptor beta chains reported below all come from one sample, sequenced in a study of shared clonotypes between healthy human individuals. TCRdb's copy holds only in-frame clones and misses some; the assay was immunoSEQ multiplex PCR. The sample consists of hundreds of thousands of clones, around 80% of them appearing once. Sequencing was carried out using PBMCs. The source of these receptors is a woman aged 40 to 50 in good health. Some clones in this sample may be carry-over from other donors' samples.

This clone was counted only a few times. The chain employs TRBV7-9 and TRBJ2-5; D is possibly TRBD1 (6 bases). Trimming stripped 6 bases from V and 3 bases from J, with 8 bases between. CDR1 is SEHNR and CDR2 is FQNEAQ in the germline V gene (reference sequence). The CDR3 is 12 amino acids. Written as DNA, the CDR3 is TGTGCCAGCAGAGGGGGAAAAGAGACCCAGTACTTC. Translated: CASRGGKETQYF.

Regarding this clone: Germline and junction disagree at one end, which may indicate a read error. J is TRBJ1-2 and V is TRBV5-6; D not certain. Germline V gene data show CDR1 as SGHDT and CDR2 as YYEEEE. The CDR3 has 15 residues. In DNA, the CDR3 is TGTGCCGGCAGCTTATATTCGGTGGTTAACTATGGCTACACCTTC. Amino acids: CAGSLYSVVNYGYTF.

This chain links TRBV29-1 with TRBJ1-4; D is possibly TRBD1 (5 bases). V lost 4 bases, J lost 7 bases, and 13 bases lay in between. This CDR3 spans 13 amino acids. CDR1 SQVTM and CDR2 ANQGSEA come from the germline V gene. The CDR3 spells CSVAWQGGEKLFF. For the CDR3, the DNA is TGCAGCGTTGCGTGGCAGGGCGGTGAAAAACTGTTTTTT.

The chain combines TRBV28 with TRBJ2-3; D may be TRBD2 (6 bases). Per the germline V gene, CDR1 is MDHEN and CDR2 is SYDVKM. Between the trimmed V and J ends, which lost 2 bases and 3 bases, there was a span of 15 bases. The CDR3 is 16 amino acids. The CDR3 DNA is TGTGCCAGCAGTTTAGGTGGGGGAGGTCTAACAGATACGCAGTATTTT. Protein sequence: CASSLGGGGLTDTQYF.